This TCR beta chain was found in a study of Ad26.COV2.S vaccination and SARS-CoV-2 variants. Overall study results and limits: Vaccine and placebo groups showed comparable non-spike TCR breadth.

The protocol was immunoSEQ multiplex PCR, while the TCRdb copy is restricted to in-frame clones and leaves out a portion. The sample lists about 280,000 clones, around 87% occurring once. Indicated treatment: 15 to 20 received Ad26.COV2.S at low or high dose, single or two shots; 5 received placebo; per-sample allocation not given. Each sample was drawn 63 days after the first injection (of vaccine or placebo). With respect to this clone: The antigen is unknown.

The starting material was peripheral blood, obtained in a trial of Ad26.COV2.S vaccine versus placebo. The source of this sequence is a person between 18 and 65 years old who received the Ad26.COV2.S COVID-19 vaccine or a placebo.

In nucleotides, the CDR3 is TGTGCCAGCAGTGAACTACTAGCGGGAGGCGAGCAGTACTTC. Its translation is CASSELLAGGEQYF. V is TRBV2 and J is TRBJ2-7, with 12 bases fitting TRBD2. The CDR3 spans 14 residues. The germline V gene has CDR1 SNHLY and CDR2 FYNNEI. The trim removed 2 bases at V and 6 bases at J, leaving 2 bases unmatched.